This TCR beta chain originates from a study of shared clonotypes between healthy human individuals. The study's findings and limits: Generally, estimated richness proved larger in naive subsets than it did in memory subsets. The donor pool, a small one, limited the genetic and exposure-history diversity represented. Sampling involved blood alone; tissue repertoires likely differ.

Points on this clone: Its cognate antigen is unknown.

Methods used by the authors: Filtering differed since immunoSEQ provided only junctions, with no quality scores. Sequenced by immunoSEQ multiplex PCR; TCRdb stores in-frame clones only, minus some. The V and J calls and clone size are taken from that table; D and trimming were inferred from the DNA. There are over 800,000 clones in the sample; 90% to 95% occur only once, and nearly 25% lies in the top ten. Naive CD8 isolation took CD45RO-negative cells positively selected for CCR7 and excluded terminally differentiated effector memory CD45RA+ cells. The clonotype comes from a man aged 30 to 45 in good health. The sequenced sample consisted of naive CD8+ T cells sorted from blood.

CDR3 protein: CASSLSTGYEQYF. In DNA form, the CDR3 reads TGTGCCAGCAGTTTAAGTACAGGATACGAGCAGTACTTC. The rearrangement links TRBV27 to TRBJ2-7; TRBD1 might be the D (5 bases). In germline, CDR1 is MNHEY, CDR2 SMNVEV (reference sequence). V was clipped by 2 bases and J by 4 bases, with 9 bases between them. CDR3 length: 13 amino acids.